This T cell receptor (beta chain) was retrieved from a study of cytomegalovirus exposure and HLA in healthy donors. 13 Jbeta primers and 60 Vbeta primers were used for the PCR. Measured with immunoSEQ multiplex PCR; TCRdb has only the in-frame clones, and not every one. Of about 160,000 clones in the sample, 82% were seen once. V lost 4 bases and J 7 bases, leaving 11 bases between the germline ends. The CDR3 totals 12 residues. The germline gives CDR1 SGHRS, CDR2 YFSETQ. The sample taken for sequencing was PBMCs. The TCR sequence derives from a girl aged 2 to 9 in good health and CMV-seropositive. The chain uses TRBV5-1 and TRBJ2-5, with a tentative D call TRBD1 (5 bases). In nucleotides, the CDR3 is TGCGCCAGCAGCCTCCCCCAGGGGACCCAGTACTTC. This sequence encodes CASSLPQGTQYF.